These 6 T cell receptor beta chains were all obtained from the same sample, sequenced in a study of cytomegalovirus exposure and HLA in healthy donors. Profiling relied on immunoSEQ multiplex PCR, and the TCRdb table lists in-frame clones only, not all of them. The profile covers about 130,000 clones, with approximately 89% appearing a single time and 9% taken by the ten largest. The specimen was PBMCs. Receptor source: a woman aged 18-29 years in good health and CMV-seropositive.

The chain uses TRBV4-2 and TRBJ2-7, with 10 bases aligning to TRBD2. This CDR3 comprises 16 residues. CDR1 and CDR2 (germline): LGHNA, YNFKEQ. V was clipped by 0 bases and J by 2 bases; unmatched bases: 4. CDR3 in DNA: TGTGCCAGCAGCCAAGATGAAACTAGCGGGGCCTACGAGCAGTACTTC. It codes for CASSQDETSGAYEQYF.

CDR3 in amino acids: CASSAGTAGELFF. The CDR3 DNA sequence: TGTGCCAGCAGCGCCGGGACAGCCGGGGAGCTGTTTTTT. This chain uses TRBV7-8 with TRBJ2-2, with TRBD1 identical over 7 bases. Unmatched junction bases numbered 3, after V lost 5 bases and J lost 6 bases. The CDR3 consists of 13 residues. Germline-derived CDR1 and CDR2 are SGHVS and FQNEAQ.

The gene calls are TRBV13 and TRBJ2-1; 9 bases line up with TRBD1. V was pared by 0 bases and J by 6 bases, with 18 bases of the junction left unmatched. The CDR3 has 20 residues. From germline, CDR1 is PRHDT and CDR2 FYEKMQ (reference sequence). The CDR3 protein is CASSLGGLGTGWSSSNEQFF. For the CDR3, the DNA is TGTGCCAGCAGCTTAGGCGGGTTGGGGACAGGGTGGTCCTCGTCCAATGAGCAGTTCTTC.

This rearrangement joins TRBV6-5 to TRBJ1-1, with D unclear. The CDR3 covers 15 residues. V was cut by 2 bases and J by 1 base, with 11 bases left in between. The germline CDR1 and CDR2 sequences are MNHEY and SVGAGI. CDR3 nucleotides: TGTGCCAGCAGTTACAGAGGAACCACGAACACTGAAGCTTTCTTT. Protein product: CASSYRGTTNTEAFF.

This clone has just one count. The V and J genes are TRBV5-6 and TRBJ1-6; D uncertain. Trimming cost V 4 bases and J 0 bases, with 8 bases left between them. The germline gives CDR1 SGHDT, CDR2 YYEEEE. This CDR3 spans 15 amino acids. CDR3: CASSLDNSYNSPLHF. The CDR3 DNA is TGTGCCAGCAGCCTAGATAACTCCTATAATTCACCCCTCCACTTT.

The chain employs TRBV11-2 and TRBJ2-2, with unresolved D. The CDR3 is 16 residues long. Trimming left V 5 bases short and J 0 bases short, with 13 bases between. Germline V gives CDR1 SGHAT, CDR2 FQNNGV. The CDR3 DNA reads as TGTGCCAGCAGCCTAGTGGGCCTCGCGAACACCGGGGAGCTGTTTTTT. It codes for CASSLVGLANTGELFF.